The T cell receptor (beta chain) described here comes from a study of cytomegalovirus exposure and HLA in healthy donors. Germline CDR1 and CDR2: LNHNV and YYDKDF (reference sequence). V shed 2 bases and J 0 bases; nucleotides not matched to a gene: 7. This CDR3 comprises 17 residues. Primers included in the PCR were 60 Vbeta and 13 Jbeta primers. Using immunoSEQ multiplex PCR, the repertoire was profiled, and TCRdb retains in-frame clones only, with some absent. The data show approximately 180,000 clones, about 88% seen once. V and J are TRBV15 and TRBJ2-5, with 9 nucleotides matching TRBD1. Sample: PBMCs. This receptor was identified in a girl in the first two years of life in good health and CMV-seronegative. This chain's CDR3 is CATSRFGTGMYQETQYF. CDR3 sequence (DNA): TGTGCCACCAGCAGATTCGGGACAGGGATGTACCAAGAGACCCAGTACTTC.